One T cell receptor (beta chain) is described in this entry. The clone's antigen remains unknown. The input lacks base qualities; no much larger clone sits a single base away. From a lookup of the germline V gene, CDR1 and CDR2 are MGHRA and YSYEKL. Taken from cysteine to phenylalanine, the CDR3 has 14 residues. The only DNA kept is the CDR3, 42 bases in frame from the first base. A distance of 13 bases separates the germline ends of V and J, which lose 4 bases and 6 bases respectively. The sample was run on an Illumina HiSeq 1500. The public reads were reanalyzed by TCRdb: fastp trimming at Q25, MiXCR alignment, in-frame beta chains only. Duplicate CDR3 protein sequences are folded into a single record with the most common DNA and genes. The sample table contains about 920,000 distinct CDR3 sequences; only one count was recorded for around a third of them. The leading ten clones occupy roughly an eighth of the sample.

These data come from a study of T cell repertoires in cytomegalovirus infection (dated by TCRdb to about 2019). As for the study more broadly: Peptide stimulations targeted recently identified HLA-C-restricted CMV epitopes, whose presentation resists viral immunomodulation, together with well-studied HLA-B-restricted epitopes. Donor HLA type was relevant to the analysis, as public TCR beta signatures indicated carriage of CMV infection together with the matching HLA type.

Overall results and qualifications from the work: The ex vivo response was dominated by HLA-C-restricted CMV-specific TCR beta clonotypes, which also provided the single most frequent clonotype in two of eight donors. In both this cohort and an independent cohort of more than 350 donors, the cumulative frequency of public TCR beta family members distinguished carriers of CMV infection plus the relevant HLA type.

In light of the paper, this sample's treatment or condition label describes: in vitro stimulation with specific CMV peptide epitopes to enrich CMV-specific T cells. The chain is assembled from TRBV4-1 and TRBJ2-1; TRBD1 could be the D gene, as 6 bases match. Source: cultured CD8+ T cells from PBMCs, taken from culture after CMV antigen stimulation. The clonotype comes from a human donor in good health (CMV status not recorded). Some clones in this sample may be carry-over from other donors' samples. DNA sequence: TGCGCCAGCAGCCGAATACAGGGCAGCAATGAGCAGTTCTTC. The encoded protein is CASSRIQGSNEQFF.